This TCR beta chain was obtained from a study of T cells in Graves' hyperthyroidism and ophthalmopathy. Study summary: At initial diagnosis, before any treatment had begun, peripheral blood was obtained. General study results and limits: Most expanded thyroid clonotypes above 0.001 recurred in blood.

V dropped 5 bases and J dropped 2; count of bases not matched to a gene: 9. Germline loops: CDR1 MNHEY, CDR2 SMNVEV (reference sequence). This CDR3 has 15 residues. RNA transcripts gave rise to amplified TCR beta CDR3 regions. In the first-round RT-PCR of the TCR CDR3, the HTBI primer set was used. A single record per CDR3 protein comes from TCRdb applying MiXCR to the multiplex PCR reads. This table has about 640,000 distinct CDR3 sequences, roughly 20% appearing once. For this clonotype: The antigen is unknown.

A Clinical Activity Score of at least 3, a NOSPECS grade of at least 4 and a duration under 3 months were recorded in the ophthalmopathy patients. The authors took PBMCs from 10 ml fresh peripheral blood. This chain links TRBV27 with TRBJ2-7; 7 bases are a match to TRBD1. This clonotype was obtained from a man aged 25 to 40 with Graves' ophthalmopathy. Material: blood. CDR3 sequence reads: CASSTTGTVAYEQYF. In nucleotides, the CDR3 is TGTGCCAGCAGTACCACCGGGACAGTTGCCTACGAGCAGTACTTC.